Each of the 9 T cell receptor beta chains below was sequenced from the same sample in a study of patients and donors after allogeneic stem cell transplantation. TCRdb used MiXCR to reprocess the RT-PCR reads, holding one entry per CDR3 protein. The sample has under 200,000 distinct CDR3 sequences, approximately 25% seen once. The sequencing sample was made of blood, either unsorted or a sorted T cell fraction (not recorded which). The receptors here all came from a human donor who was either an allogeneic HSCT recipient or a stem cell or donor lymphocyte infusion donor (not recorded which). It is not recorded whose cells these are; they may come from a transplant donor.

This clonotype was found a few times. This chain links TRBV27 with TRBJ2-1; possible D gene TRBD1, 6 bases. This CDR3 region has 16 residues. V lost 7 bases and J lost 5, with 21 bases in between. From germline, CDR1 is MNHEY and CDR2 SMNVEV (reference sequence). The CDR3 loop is CASKTSGARPNNEQFF. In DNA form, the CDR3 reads TGTGCCAGCAAAACCTCAGGGGCCCGACCCAACAATGAGCAGTTCTTC.

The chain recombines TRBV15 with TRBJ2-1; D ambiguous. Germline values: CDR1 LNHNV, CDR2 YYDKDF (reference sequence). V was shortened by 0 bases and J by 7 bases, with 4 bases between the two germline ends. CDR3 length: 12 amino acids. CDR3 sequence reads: CATSRDRNEQFF. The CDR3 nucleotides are TGTGCCACCAGCAGAGATCGAAATGAGCAGTTCTTC.

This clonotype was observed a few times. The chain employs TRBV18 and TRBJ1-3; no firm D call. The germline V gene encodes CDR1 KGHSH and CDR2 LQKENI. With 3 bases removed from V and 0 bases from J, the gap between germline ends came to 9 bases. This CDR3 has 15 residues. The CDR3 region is CASSPGSSSGNTIYF. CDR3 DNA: TGTGCCAGCTCACCGGGCTCCAGCTCTGGAAACACCATATATTTT.

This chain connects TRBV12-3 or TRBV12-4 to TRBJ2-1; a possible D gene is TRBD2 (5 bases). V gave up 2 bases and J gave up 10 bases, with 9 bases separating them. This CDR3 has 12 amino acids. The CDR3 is CASSLSGKEQFF. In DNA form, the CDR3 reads TGTGCCAGCAGTTTATCGGGAAAGGAGCAGTTCTTC.

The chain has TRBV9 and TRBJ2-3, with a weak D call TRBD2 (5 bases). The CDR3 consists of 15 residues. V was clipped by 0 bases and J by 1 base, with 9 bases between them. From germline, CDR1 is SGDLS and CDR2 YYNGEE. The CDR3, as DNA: TGTGCCAGCAGCGTAGTAGGGAGTGGCACAGATACGCAGTATTTT. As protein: CASSVVGSGTDTQYF.

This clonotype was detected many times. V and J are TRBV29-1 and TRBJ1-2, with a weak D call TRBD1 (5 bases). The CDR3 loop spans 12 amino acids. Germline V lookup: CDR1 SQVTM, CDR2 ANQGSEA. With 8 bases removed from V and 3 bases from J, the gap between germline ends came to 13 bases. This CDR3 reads CSFRDGYYGYTF. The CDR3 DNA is TGCAGCTTCCGGGACGGATACTATGGCTACACCTTC.

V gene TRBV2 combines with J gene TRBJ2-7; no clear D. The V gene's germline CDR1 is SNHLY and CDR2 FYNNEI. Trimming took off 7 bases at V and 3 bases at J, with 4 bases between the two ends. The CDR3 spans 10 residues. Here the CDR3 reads CASIGYEQYF. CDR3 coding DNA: TGTGCCAGCATAGGCTACGAGCAGTACTTC.

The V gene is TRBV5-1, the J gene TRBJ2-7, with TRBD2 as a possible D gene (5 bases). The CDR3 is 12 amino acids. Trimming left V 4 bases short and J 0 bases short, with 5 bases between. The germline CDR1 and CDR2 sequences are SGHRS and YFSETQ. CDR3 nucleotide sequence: TGCGCCAGCAGCCGGGACTCCTACGAGCAGTACTTC. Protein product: CASSRDSYEQYF. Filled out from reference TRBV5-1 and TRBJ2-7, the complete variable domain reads KAGVTQTPRYLIKTRGQQVTLSCSPISGHRSVSWYQQTPGQGLQFLFEYFSETQRNKGNFPGRFSGRQFSNSRSEMNVSTLELGDSALYLCASSRDSYEQYFGPGTRLTVT.

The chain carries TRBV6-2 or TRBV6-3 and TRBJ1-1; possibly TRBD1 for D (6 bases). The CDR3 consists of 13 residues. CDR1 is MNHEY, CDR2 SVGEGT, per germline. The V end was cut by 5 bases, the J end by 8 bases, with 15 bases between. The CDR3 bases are TGTGCCAGCAGTGACCCGGGACACGTAGAAGCTTTCTTT. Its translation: CASSDPGHVEAFF.